Described below is a single TCR beta chain sequence and its context. The antigen remains undetermined. The method was immunoSEQ multiplex PCR; TCRdb's version includes in-frame clones alone and lacks a portion of them. Among 55,000 to 90,000 clones listed, roughly 82% were seen once. This CDR3 has 14 residues. V was clipped by 5 bases and J by 3 bases, with 14 bases between them. Germline V gene sequence: CDR1 MNHEY, CDR2 SVGAGI. This entry comes from a study of T cell responses to AZD1222 COVID-19 vaccine. Study as a whole: Second-dose intervals of approximately 4 or approximately 12 weeks were pooled. Study-level points and caveats: The span of vaccine-associated CD4 TCRs extended across spike, with dominance at 160-218 and 743-854.

The V gene is TRBV6-5, the J gene TRBJ2-7, with D maybe TRBD1 (5 bases). The clonotype originates from an adult in good health. The sequences come from peripheral blood, collected on day 0 of AZD1222 vaccination. The CDR3 DNA follows: TGTGCCAGCAGTAGGGTGGCAGGGCACTACGAGCAGTACTTC. Encoded protein: CASSRVAGHYEQYF.